This T cell receptor beta chain was captured by sequencing in a study of cytomegalovirus exposure and HLA in healthy donors. About the study: Earlier findings included roughly 120 million unique TCR beta sequences obtained from 150 million to 200 million T cells.

The primer mix had 60 Vbeta and 13 Jbeta primers. Produced via immunoSEQ multiplex PCR; TCRdb's table is partial and in-frame only. This sample's table reports 50,000 to 75,000 clones. Notes on this clone: Its target is not known.

The CDR3 loop spans 15 amino acids. The germline V and J ends were trimmed by 0 bases and 0 bases, with 9 bases remaining between them. CDR1 SGHDT and CDR2 YYEEEE come from the germline V gene. Study observations and caveats: For presence/absence analyses, sequencing depth was assumed to be roughly uniform across donors.

Sequencing input: PBMCs. The sequence was collected from a woman under 30 in good health and CMV-seronegative. The rearrangement joins TRBV5-6 to TRBJ1-1; D gene ambiguous. CDR3: CASSLGLLMNTEAFF. In DNA, the CDR3 is TGTGCCAGCAGCTTGGGACTCCTCATGAACACTGAAGCTTTCTTT.